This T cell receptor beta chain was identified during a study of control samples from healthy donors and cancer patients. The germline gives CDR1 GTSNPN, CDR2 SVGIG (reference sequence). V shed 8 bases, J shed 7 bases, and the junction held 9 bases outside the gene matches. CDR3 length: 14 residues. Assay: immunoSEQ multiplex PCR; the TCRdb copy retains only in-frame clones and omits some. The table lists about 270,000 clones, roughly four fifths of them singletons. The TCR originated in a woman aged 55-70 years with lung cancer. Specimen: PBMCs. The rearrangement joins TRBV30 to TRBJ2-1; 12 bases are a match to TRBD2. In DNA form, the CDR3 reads TGTGCCGGCCGATCTAGCGGGAGGGTTAATGAGCAGTTCTTC. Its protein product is CAGRSSGRVNEQFF.